In this sample, the clone carrying this T cell receptor beta chain turned up many times. Its antigen is as yet unknown. This sample's time point: patch test 3, about 24 weeks after DPC sensitization. Treatment noted: therapeutic diphenylcyclopropenone sensitization with weekly scalp DPC. This entry is derived from a study of human T cells and chemical hapten exposure. Findings and limits, study-wide: TCRs at a frequency above 1 in 1000 stayed unchanged with DPC sensitization. Since the donors had alopecia, their immune response may not be the same as that of healthy people.

TCRdb used MiXCR to reprocess the RACE reads, holding one entry per CDR3 protein. The table includes about 84,000 distinct CDR3 sequences, 9.5% to 14% detected once. This CDR3 contains 14 residues. V was trimmed by 6 bases and J by 0 bases, leaving 9 bases between them. The source was whole blood, collected in connection with sensitization to the hapten diphenylcyclopropenone (DPC). The clonotype was recovered from a woman between 50 and 59 years old with alopecia areata. Some clones in this sample may be carry-over from other donors' samples. The V call is TRBV23-1, the J call TRBJ2-1; D remains ambiguous. TRBV23-1 is noted as an ORF with a role that remains uncertain. CDR3 in DNA: TGCGCCAGCAGCGAGCCGAGCTCCTACAATGAGCAGTTCTTC. Translation: CASSEPSSYNEQFF.